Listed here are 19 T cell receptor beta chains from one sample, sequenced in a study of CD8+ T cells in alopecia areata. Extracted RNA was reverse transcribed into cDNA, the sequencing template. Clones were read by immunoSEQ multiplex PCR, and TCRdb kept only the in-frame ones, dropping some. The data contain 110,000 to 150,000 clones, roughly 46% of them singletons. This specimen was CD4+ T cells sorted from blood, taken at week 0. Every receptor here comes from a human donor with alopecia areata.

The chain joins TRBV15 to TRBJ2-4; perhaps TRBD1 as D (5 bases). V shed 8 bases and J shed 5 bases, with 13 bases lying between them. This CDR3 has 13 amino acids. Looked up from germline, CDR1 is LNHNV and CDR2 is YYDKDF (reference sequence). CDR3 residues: CATATDSQNIQYF. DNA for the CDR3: TGTGCCACCGCCACCGACAGCCAAAACATTCAGTACTTC. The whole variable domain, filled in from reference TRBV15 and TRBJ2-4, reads DAMVIQNPRYQVTQFGKPVTLSCSQTLNHNVMYWYQQKSSQAPKLLFHYYDKDFNNEADTPDNFQSRRPNTSFCFLDIRSPGLGDTAMYLCATATDSQNIQYFGAGTRLSVL.

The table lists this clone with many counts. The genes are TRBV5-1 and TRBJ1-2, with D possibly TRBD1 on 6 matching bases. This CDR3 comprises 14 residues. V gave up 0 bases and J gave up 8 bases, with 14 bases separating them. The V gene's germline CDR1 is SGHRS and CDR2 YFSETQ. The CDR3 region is CASSLETGAGGYTF. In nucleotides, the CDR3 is TGCGCCAGCAGCTTGGAAACGGGGGCAGGAGGCTACACCTTC.

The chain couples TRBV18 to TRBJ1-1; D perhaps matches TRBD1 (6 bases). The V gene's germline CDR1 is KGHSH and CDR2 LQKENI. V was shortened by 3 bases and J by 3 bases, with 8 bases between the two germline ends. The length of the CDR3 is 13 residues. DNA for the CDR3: TGTGCCAGCTCACCGAACAGGGACACTGAAGCTTTCTTT. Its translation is CASSPNRDTEAFF.

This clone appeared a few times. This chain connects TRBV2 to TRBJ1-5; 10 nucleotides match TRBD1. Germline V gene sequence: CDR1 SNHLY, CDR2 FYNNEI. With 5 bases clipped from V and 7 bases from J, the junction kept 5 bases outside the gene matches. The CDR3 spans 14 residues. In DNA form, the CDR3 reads TGTGCCAGCAGTACAGGACAGGGGGGCCAGCCCCAGCATTTT. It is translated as CASSTGQGGQPQHF.

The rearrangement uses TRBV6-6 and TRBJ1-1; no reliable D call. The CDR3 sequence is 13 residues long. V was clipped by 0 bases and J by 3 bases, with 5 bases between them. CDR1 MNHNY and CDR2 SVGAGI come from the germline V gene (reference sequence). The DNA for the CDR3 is TGTGCCAGCAGTTACTCTACCCACACTGAAGCTTTCTTT. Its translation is CASSYSTHTEAFF.

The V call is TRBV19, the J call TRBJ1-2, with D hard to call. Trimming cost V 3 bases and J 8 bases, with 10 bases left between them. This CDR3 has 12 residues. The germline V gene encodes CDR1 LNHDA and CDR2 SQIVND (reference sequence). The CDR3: CASSIQGEGYTF. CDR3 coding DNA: TGTGCCAGTAGTATCCAAGGAGAGGGCTACACCTTC.

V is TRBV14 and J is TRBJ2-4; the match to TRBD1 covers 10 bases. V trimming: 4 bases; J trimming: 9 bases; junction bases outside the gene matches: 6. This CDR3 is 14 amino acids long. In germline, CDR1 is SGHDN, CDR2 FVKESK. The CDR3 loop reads CASSPWDRGAIQYF. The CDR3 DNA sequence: TGTGCCAGCAGCCCATGGGACAGGGGTGCCATTCAGTACTTC.

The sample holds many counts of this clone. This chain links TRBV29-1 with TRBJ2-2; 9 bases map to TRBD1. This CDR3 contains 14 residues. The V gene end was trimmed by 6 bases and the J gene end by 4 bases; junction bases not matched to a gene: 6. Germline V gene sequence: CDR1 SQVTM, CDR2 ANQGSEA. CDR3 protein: CSVGGQGITGELFF. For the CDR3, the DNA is TGCAGCGTAGGGGGACAGGGAATCACCGGGGAGCTGTTTTTT.

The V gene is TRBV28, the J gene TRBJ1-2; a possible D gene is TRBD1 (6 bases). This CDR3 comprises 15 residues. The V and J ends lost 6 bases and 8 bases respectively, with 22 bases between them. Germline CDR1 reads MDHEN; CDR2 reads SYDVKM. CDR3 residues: CASRINTGFPGGYTF. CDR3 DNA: TGTGCCAGCAGAATAAATACAGGGTTCCCAGGGGGCTACACCTTC.

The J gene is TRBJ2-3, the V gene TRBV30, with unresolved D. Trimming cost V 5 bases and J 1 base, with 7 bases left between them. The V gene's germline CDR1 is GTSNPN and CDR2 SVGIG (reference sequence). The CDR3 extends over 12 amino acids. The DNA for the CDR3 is TGTGCCTGGCAATCGGGCACAGATACGCAGTATTTT. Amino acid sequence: CAWQSGTDTQYF.

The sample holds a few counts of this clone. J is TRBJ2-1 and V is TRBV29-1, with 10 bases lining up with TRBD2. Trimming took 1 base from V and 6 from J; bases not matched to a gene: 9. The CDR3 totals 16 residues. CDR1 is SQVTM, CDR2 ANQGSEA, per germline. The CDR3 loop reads CSVEGTSGPRGNEQFF. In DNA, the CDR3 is TGCAGCGTTGAAGGGACTAGCGGCCCGAGAGGCAATGAGCAGTTCTTC.

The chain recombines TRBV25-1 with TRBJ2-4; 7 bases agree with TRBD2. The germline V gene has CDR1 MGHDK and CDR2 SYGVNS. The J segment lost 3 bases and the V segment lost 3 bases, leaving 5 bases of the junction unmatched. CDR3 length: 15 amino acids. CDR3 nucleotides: TGTGCCAGCAGTGATCCCCGGGACTACAAAAACATTCAGTACTTC. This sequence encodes CASSDPRDYKNIQYF.

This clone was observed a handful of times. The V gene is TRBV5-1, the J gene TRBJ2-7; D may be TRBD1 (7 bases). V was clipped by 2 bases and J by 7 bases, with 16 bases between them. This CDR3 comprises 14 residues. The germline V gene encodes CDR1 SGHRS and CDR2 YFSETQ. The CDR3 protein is CASSFEDRAGEQYF. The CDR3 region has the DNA TGCGCCAGCAGCTTTGAAGACAGGGCGGGGGAGCAGTACTTC.

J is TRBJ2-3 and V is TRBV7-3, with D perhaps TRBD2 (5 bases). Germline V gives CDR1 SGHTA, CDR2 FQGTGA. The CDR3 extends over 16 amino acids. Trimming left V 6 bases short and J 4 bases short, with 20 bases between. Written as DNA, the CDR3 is TGTGCCAGCAGGGACCAGAGGACTTCTCAGGCAGATACGCAGTATTTT. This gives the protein CASRDQRTSQADTQYF.

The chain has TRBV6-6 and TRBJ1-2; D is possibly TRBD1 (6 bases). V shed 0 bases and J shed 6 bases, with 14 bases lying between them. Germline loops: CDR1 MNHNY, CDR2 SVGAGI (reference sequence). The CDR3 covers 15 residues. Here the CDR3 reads CASSYSGGVIDGYTF. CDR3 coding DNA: TGTGCCAGCAGTTACTCCGGGGGCGTAATTGATGGCTACACCTTC.

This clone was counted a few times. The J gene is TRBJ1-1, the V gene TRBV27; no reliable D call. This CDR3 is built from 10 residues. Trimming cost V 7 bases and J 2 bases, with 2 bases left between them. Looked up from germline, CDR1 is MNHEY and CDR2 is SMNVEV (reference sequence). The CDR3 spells CASINTEAFF. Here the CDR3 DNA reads TGTGCCAGCATCAACACTGAAGCTTTCTTT.

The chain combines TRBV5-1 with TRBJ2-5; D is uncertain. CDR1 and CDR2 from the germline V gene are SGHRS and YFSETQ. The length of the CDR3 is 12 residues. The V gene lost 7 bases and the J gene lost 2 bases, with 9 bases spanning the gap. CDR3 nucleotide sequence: TGCGCCAGCGGCGACGGACAAGAGACCCAGTACTTC. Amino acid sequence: CASGDGQETQYF. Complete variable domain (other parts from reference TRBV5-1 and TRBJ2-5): KAGVTQTPRYLIKTRGQQVTLSCSPISGHRSVSWYQQTPGQGLQFLFEYFSETQRNKGNFPGRFSGRQFSNSRSEMNVSTLELGDSALYLCASGDGQETQYFGPGTRLLVL.

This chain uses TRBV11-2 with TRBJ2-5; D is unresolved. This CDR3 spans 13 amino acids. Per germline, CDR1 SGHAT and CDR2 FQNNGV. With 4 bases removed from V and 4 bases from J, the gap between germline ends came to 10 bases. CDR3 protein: CASSSNTGETQYF. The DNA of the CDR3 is TGTGCCAGCAGCTCAAACACCGGAGAGACCCAGTACTTC.

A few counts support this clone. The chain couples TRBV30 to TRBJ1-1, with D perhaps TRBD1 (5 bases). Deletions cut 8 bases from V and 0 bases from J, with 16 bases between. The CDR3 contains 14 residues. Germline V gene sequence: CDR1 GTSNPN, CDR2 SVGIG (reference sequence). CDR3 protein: CALTGGGMNTEAFF. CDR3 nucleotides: TGTGCCCTGACCGGGGGTGGGATGAACACTGAAGCTTTCTTT.